This TCR beta chain was observed in a study of regulatory T cells in long-lasting Graves disease. Trimming took 1 base from V and 1 from J, leaving 7 bases between them. The CDR3 sequence is 15 residues long. Looked up from germline, CDR1 is SGHAT and CDR2 is FQNNGV. Time point here: persistent/refractory GD, antithyroid drugs over 5 years with positive TRAb. Isolated PBMC RNA provided the starting material for the TCR library. For TCR beta, libraries came from iRepertoire HTBI primers and Arm-PCR of CDR3 regions. TCRdb re-called the multiplex PCR reads with MiXCR, one entry per CDR3 protein. The repertoire holds 400,000 or so distinct CDR3 sequences, with more than 20% as singletons. Overall study results and limits: Persistent cases favored TRBV28, TRBJ1-2 and TRBJ2-5. TCR diversity was lower in persistent Graves' patients (versus newly diagnosed ones).

This clonotype showed up many times. Its antigen is undetermined. V is TRBV11-2 and J is TRBJ2-2, with D perhaps being TRBD1 or TRBD2 (5 bases each). The TCR originated in a female donor with Graves disease. The source material was peripheral blood mononuclear cells (PBMCs), sampled when the disease was refractory, from a patient treated with antithyroid drugs. The CDR3, as DNA: TGTGCCAGCAGCTTAGGTGGGGGGAACACCGGGGAGCTGTTTTTT. Its translation: CASSLGGGNTGELFF.